Detailed here is one TCR beta chain. At the deep level, the assay was run. Profiled with immunoSEQ multiplex PCR; TCRdb holds only in-frame clones, not every one. The data hold over 2 million clones, with roughly 94% observed a single time. This entry comes from a study of shared clonotypes between healthy human individuals. Looking at the study overall: The donor pool was made up of a couple of women and a few men aged 18 to 49.

CDR3 length: 14 amino acids. CDR1 is GTSNPN, CDR2 SVGIG, per germline (reference sequence). The V end was cut by 3 bases, the J end by 0 bases, with 10 bases between. The sequence was collected from a man younger than 35 in good health. J is TRBJ2-3 and V is TRBV30; a possible D gene is TRBD1 (7 bases). The sample was naive CD4+ T cells sorted from blood. Subset: CD45RA+ positively selected. The CDR3 loop is CAWRQGGSTDTQYF. Written as DNA, the CDR3 is TGTGCCTGGAGGCAGGGGGGTAGCACAGATACGCAGTATTTT.